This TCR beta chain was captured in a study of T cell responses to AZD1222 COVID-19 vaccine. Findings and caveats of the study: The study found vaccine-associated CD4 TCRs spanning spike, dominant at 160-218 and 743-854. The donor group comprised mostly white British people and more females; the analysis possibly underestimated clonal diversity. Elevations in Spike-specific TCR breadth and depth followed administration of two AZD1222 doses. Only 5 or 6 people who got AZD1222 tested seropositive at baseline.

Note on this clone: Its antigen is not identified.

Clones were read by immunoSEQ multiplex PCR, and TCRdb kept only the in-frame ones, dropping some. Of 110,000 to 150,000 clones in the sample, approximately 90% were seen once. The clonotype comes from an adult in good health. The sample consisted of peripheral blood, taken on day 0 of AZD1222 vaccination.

CDR3 in DNA: TGCGCCAGCAGCCCTTACCCGGACGAAAAACTGTTTTTT. Its protein product is CASSPYPDEKLFF. The rearrangement links TRBV5-1 to TRBJ1-4; D gene ambiguous. V gave up 4 bases and J gave up 8 bases, with 12 bases separating them. From germline, CDR1 is SGHRS and CDR2 YFSETQ. The CDR3 runs 13 residues.